This TCR beta chain stems from a study of patients and donors after allogeneic stem cell transplantation. TCRdb processed the RT-PCR reads anew with MiXCR; each CDR3 protein has one entry. The sample includes around 150,000 distinct CDR3 sequences, 37% seen only once; the top ten take about 50%. This CDR3 spans 16 amino acids. The germline gives CDR1 SGDLS, CDR2 YYNGEE. The V gene end was trimmed by 2 bases and the J gene end by 7 bases; junction bases not matched to a gene: 10. V gene TRBV9 combines with J gene TRBJ2-1; 9 nucleotides align to TRBD1. The sequence came from a human donor who was either an allogeneic HSCT recipient or a stem cell or donor lymphocyte infusion donor (not recorded which). It is not recorded whose cells these are; they may come from a transplant donor. Sequencing used blood, either unsorted or a sorted T cell fraction (not recorded which). CDR3 in DNA: TGTGCCAGCAGCGTCGCGGGGACAGGGATATTGAATGAGCAGTTCTTC. Translation gives CASSVAGTGILNEQFF.